Following are 24 T cell receptor beta chains from one sample sequenced in a study of regulatory T cells in long-lasting Graves disease. Time point given: newly diagnosed GD, antithyroid drugs for less than 3 months. Extracted PBMC RNA gave rise to the TCR library. The TCR beta library used iRepertoire HTBI primers with Arm-PCR amplification of CDR3. In TCRdb, the multiplex PCR reads were re-called with MiXCR into one record per CDR3 protein. Of some 250,000 distinct CDR3 sequences listed, approximately 20% are singletons. The data also belong to a second study, concerning T cells in Graves' hyperthyroidism and ophthalmopathy.

Sequenced here: peripheral blood mononuclear cells (PBMCs), sampled at new diagnosis, from a patient treated with antithyroid drugs. These receptors originate from a woman in her twenties or thirties with Graves disease.

In this sample, this clonotype turned up a few times. The J gene is TRBJ2-3, the V gene TRBV2; D perhaps matches TRBD1 (5 bases). The CDR3 covers 13 residues. Between the trimmed V and J ends, which lost 4 bases and 6 bases, there was a span of 11 bases. Per the germline V gene, CDR1 is SNHLY and CDR2 is FYNNEI. CDR3 region: CASSVRVGDTQYF. CDR3 nucleotide sequence: TGTGCCAGCAGTGTCAGGGTTGGGGATACGCAGTATTTT.

This clonotype has ten or more counts. The junction differs from germline at one of its ends, possibly a read error. The chain is built from TRBV5-1 and TRBJ2-5; a possible D gene is TRBD2 (5 bases). The CDR3 contains 18 residues. The V gene's germline CDR1 is SGHRS and CDR2 YFSETQ. The CDR3 is CASSPSWFGNSEQETQYF. For the CDR3, the DNA is TGCGCCAGCAGCCCATCTTGGTTCGGGAACTCGGAACAAGAAACCCAGTACTTC.

In the case of this clonotype: Possible read error: a much larger clone is one base away. The chain recombines TRBV29-1 with TRBJ2-3, with TRBD1 as a possible D gene (7 bases). The V and J ends lost 7 bases and 2 bases respectively, with 13 bases between them. This CDR3 is 13 amino acids long. Germline-derived CDR1 and CDR2 are SQVTM and ANQGSEA. The CDR3 DNA is TGCAGCGGTAGCAGGGGGGCCACAGATACGCAGTATTTT. Translating gives CSGSRGATDTQYF.

This clonotype was observed many times. The chain couples TRBV11-2 to TRBJ1-3; D is undetermined. Germline CDR1 and CDR2: SGHAT and FQNNGV. V lost 6 bases and J lost 0, with 6 bases in between. The CDR3 spans 13 residues. CDR3 DNA sequence: TGTGCCAGCAGTTACCCCTCTGGAAACACCATATATTTT. Its translation is CASSYPSGNTIYF.

Turning to this clonotype: A read error may account for a junction end that differs from germline. This chain joins TRBV7-7 and TRBJ2-3; D is undetermined. The germline gives CDR1 SSHAT, CDR2 FNYEAQ (reference sequence). This CDR3 has 14 residues. The CDR3: CASSSTVSTDTQYF. CDR3 nucleotides: TGTGCTAGCAGCTCGACCGTCAGCACAGATACGCAGTATTTT.

This clonotype was counted ten times or more. This rearrangement joins TRBV19 to TRBJ2-5; D may be TRBD2 (6 bases). V was pared by 10 bases and J by 5 bases, with 26 bases between. The CDR3 covers 16 residues. The germline V gene encodes CDR1 LNHDA and CDR2 SQIVND (reference sequence). CDR3 loop: CATTPAGSHGGETQYF. CDR3 coding DNA: TGTGCCACCACCCCGGCGGGGTCCCACGGCGGGGAGACCCAGTACTTC.

CDR3 nucleotide sequence: TGTGCCAGCGGGTCGGGACACGCCTCATATGAAGCTTTCTTT. Protein: CASGSGHASYEAFF. The chain joins TRBV7-8 to TRBJ1-1; D may be TRBD1 (6 bases). The V end lost 8 bases, the J end lost 7 bases, and 20 bases lay between the germline ends. This CDR3 comprises 14 residues. Per germline, CDR1 SGHVS and CDR2 FQNEAQ.

There are many counts of this clonotype. The chain is built from TRBV3-1 and TRBJ2-5; D is unclear. Germline loops: CDR1 LGHDT, CDR2 YNNKEL (reference sequence). The length of the CDR3 is 14 residues. V lost 2 bases and J lost 2, with 9 bases in between. The CDR3 spells CASSQFPPQETQYF. The CDR3 coding sequence is TGTGCCAGCAGCCAATTTCCACCTCAAGAGACCCAGTACTTC.

Only a few counts were recorded for this clonotype. A much larger clone lies a single base off, so this may be a read error. V gene TRBV6-1 combines with J gene TRBJ1-1, with 8 bases fitting TRBD1. There are 15 residues in the CDR3. Germline lookup yields CDR1 MNHNS and CDR2 SASEGT. The V and J ends lost 5 bases and 1 base, in that order; junction bases with no gene match: 6. The DNA of the CDR3 is TGTGCCAGCAGTAACCAGGGGGCGTCGAACACTGAAGCTTTCTTT. Translating gives CASSNQGASNTEAFF.

This clonotype showed up just a few times. The chain recombines TRBV7-6 with TRBJ1-4, with D perhaps matching TRBD1 (6 bases). The CDR3 has 16 amino acids. Germline V CDR1 and CDR2: SGHVS, FNYEAQ. V was cut by 5 bases and J by 4 bases, with 17 bases left in between. Here the CDR3 reads CASSPPGGAYNEKLFF. The CDR3 nucleotides read TGTGCCAGCAGCCCCCCCGGGGGGGCATATAATGAAAAACTGTTTTTT.

The chain recombines TRBV7-2 with TRBJ2-7, with 9 bases identical to TRBD1. The germline CDR1 and CDR2 sequences are SGHTA and FQGNSA. V shed 6 bases and J 5 bases; nucleotides not matched to a gene: 8. The CDR3 is 14 amino acids. The CDR3 sequence is CASSLQGAGDEQYF. The CDR3, as DNA: TGTGCCAGCAGTCTACAGGGGGCCGGAGACGAGCAGTACTTC.

As to this clonotype: This likely reflects a read error, since a far larger clone is one base away. The chain joins TRBV20-1 to TRBJ2-1, with 9 bases that match TRBD2. CDR3 length equals 14 residues. The ends lost 3 bases at V and 10 bases at J; junction bases unmatched: 10. Germline V CDR1 and CDR2: DFQATT, SNEGSKA (reference sequence). In DNA form, the CDR3 reads TGCAGTGCTAGTAGTAGCGGGGGCGAAGGCGAGCAGTTCTTC. Encoded protein: CSASSSGGEGEQFF.

This clonotype showed up many times. The gene calls are TRBV12-3 or TRBV12-4 and TRBJ1-4; D not resolved. Trimming cost V 0 bases and J 4 bases, with 6 bases left between them. CDR3 length equals 14 residues. The CDR3 DNA follows: TGTGCCAGCAGTTTAGCAGGGCTTAATGAAAAACTGTTTTTT. Its protein is CASSLAGLNEKLFF.

Many counts were recorded for this clonotype. The rearrangement uses TRBV7-3 and TRBJ2-7, with 10 bases fitting TRBD1. Germline-derived CDR1 and CDR2 are SGHTA and FQGTGA. V trimming: 4 bases; J trimming: 6 bases; junction bases outside the gene matches: 3. This CDR3 has 13 residues. This CDR3 is CASSSGTGAEQYF. The CDR3 coding sequence is TGTGCCAGCAGCTCCGGGACAGGGGCCGAGCAGTACTTC.

This clonotype was detected many times. The chain recombines TRBV7-8 with TRBJ1-5; D is uncertain. The CDR3 totals 16 residues. V lost 1 base and J 1 base, leaving 11 bases between the germline ends. CDR1 SGHVS and CDR2 FQNEAQ come from the germline V gene. CDR3 sequence: CASSLEGGLSNQPQHF. CDR3 nucleotides: TGTGCCAGCAGCTTAGAGGGCGGCTTGAGCAATCAGCCCCAGCATTTT.

This clonotype was observed many times. Here the CDR3 reads CASNEGGNQPQHF. CDR3 nucleotides: TGTGCCAGCAACGAAGGGGGGAATCAGCCCCAGCATTTT. The genes are TRBV6-1 and TRBJ1-5; TRBD1 is a possible D gene (6 bases). The germline gives CDR1 MNHNS, CDR2 SASEGT. V was cut by 7 bases and J by 4 bases, with 11 bases left in between. The CDR3 is 13 amino acids.

This clonotype was detected ten times or more. The rearrangement joins TRBV6-1 to TRBJ2-7; 9 nucleotides line up with TRBD1. Germline CDR1 and CDR2: MNHNS and SASEGT. Trimming at V came to 6 bases and at J to 4 bases, leaving 7 bases not matched to a gene. CDR3 length: 14 amino acids. In DNA form, the CDR3 reads TGTGCCAGCAGCAAACAGGGGGCCGGATACGAGCAGTACTTC. Protein sequence: CASSKQGAGYEQYF.

This clonotype was counted many times. The chain combines TRBV5-1 with TRBJ1-2; unclear D gene. Trimming shortened V by 4 bases and J by 7 bases, and 20 bases separated the two germline ends. Per the germline V gene, CDR1 is SGHRS and CDR2 is YFSETQ. The length of the CDR3 is 15 residues. Here the CDR3 reads CASSLPGPTAIGYTF. As DNA, the CDR3 is TGCGCCAGCAGCCTTCCGGGCCCCACCGCTATTGGCTACACCTTC.

As regards this clonotype: Only one base separates this from a far larger clonotype, so it likely reflects a read error. The rearrangement uses TRBV7-2 and TRBJ2-5, with D perhaps TRBD1 (5 bases). Near its end, the DNA agrees better with TRBJ2-1, so the J call may be wrong. The germline CDR1 and CDR2 sequences are SGHTA and FQGNSA. CDR3 size: 14 residues. The CDR3 sequence: CASSLVRAVDEQFF. The CDR3, as DNA: TGTGCCAGCAGCTTAGTCAGGGCGGTGGATGAGCAGTTCTTC.

This clonotype was observed many times. The chain links TRBV2 to TRBJ1-2; TRBD1 is a possible D gene (5 bases). The CDR3 extends over 10 amino acids. Between the trimmed V and J ends, which lost 8 bases and 8 bases, there was a span of 9 bases. The V gene's germline CDR1 is SNHLY and CDR2 FYNNEI. CDR3 bases: TGTGCCAGCGGGGACGAGGGCTACACCTTC. It translates to CASGDEGYTF.

This clonotype appeared a few times. The genes are TRBV18 and TRBJ2-2, with D uncertain. This CDR3 has 13 residues. V was shortened by 3 bases and J by 4 bases, with 6 bases between the two germline ends. CDR1 and CDR2 from the germline V gene are KGHSH and LQKENI. The CDR3 protein is CASSPRTTGELFF. The CDR3 DNA is TGTGCCAGCTCACCGCGCACCACCGGGGAGCTGTTTTTT.

Only a few counts were recorded for this clonotype. The CDR3 bases are TGTGCCAGCAGTTATAGCGCAGGGGTATCCGGGGAGCTGTTTTTT. Amino acid sequence: CASSYSAGVSGELFF. The J gene is TRBJ2-2, the V gene TRBV6-9, with D possibly TRBD1 on 6 matching bases. This CDR3 is 15 amino acids long. The V gene's germline CDR1 is MNHGY and CDR2 SVAAGI. Trimming removed 2 bases from V and 6 bases from J, with 13 bases in between.

J is TRBJ2-1 and V is TRBV2; TRBD2 matches at 9 bases. CDR3 length: 16 amino acids. The V gene end was trimmed by 2 bases and the J gene end by 2 bases; junction bases not matched to a gene: 4. Germline V lookup: CDR1 SNHLY, CDR2 FYNNEI. The CDR3 region is CASSELGGGAYNEQFF. The DNA for the CDR3 is TGTGCCAGCAGTGAATTGGGCGGGGGGGCCTACAATGAGCAGTTCTTC.

This clonotype was seen ten or more times. This chain links TRBV2 with TRBJ2-7, with D uncertain. CDR3 size: 11 residues. Trimming took 7 bases from V and 4 from J, leaving 8 bases between them. Germline CDR1 and CDR2: SNHLY and FYNNEI. The CDR3 sequence: CASTKRYEQYF. In DNA, the CDR3 is TGTGCCAGCACCAAGAGATACGAGCAGTACTTC.